This TCR beta chain was recorded in a study of blood T cells in healthy people across ages (dated by TCRdb to 2013 to 2016). Study-level background: In model experiments, template switching captured roughly one uniquely barcoded TCR beta cDNA molecule for every two T cells. The study measured age-related changes in TCR beta repertoire diversity using deep sequencing normalized with unique cDNA molecular identifiers. Four age groups were formed from the donors: young (average about 15 years), middle-aged (approximately 40), aged (approximately 60) and long-lived (roughly 81). For two donors (one aged 18 to 30 and one aged 80 or older), the study analyzed two additional independent replicas of 1 million unique cDNA reads from the same blood draw.

CDR1 and CDR2 are read off the germline V gene as SGHTA and FQGNSA. Trimming takes 1 base from V and 7 bases from J, and the germline ends sit 17 bases apart. The CDR3 runs 16 residues from the cysteine to the phenylalanine. Only the CDR3 portion is preserved as DNA: 48 bases, with reading frame beginning at the first base. Points on this clonotype: Its cognate antigen has yet to be identified. Base qualities are missing; no much larger clone stands one base away.

Libraries were made using 5' RACE. The sequencer listed for this sample is Illumina HiSeq 2500. A second roughly 6 to 12 cycle PCR used a sample-barcoded 5' primer and a J-beta primer mix. A unique molecular identifier was introduced onto each TCR beta cDNA molecule by a template-switch 5' adaptor carrying 12 random nucleotides. Each sample yielded at least 2.5 million CDR3-containing paired-end reads. All of the RNA was converted into first-strand cDNA using the Mint cDNA synthesis kit, with a TRBC-specific oligonucleotide serving as the primer. Following uracil-DNA glycosylase treatment, all cDNA underwent a first 18-cycle PCR with the universal primers M1SS and BC2_uni_R. The source study handled its data this way. Each sample was normalized by randomly selecting 1 million high-quality reads, each carrying a distinct molecular identifier. Reads with shared molecular identifiers were discarded instead of being binned into consensus sequences. MiTCR, run with a Q25 quality threshold and the strictest error-elimination algorithm, handled CDR3 identification, clonotype clustering and error correction. A nonparametric unseen species model using Euler transformation provided a lower-bound estimate of total TCR beta diversity. TCRdb itself trimmed the public reads at Q25 with fastp, ran MiXCR and retained productive beta chains. Rows with one shared CDR3 protein collapse into an entry with the most common genes and DNA. The V and J calls reflect TCRdb's pipeline rather than the authors' work. This sample is represented by 540,000 or so distinct CDR3 sequences; more than 20% of them were singletons. 8.7% of the sample is held by the ten biggest clonotypes.

The full study reports these points: There was a strong correlation between observed TCR beta diversity and the percentage of naive T cells measured by flow cytometry. Because donor CMV infection status was unknown, age-related changes in expanded clonotypes were potentially confounded. Bulk unsorted PBMC profiling prevented conclusive comparison of naive and antigen-experienced compartments. Estimates of total diversity from one million sequenced T cells were regarded as lower bounds and underestimates. Compared with the aged group, the long-lived group had more naive CD4+ T cells, fewer expanded clones and increased TCR diversity, suggesting age selection. Observed TCR beta diversity per million T cells fell roughly linearly with age, and a significant reduction was already apparent by age roughly 41.

Donors were 30 to 45 systemically healthy Caucasian individuals from Russia aged roughly 6 to 95 years. Approximately 10 milliliters of peripheral blood were collected from each donor into EDTA-treated Vacutainer tubes. Ficoll-Paque density-gradient centrifugation was used to isolate PBMCs, with at least 7 million per sample. Trizol reagent was used to extract total RNA from the PBMCs, yielding at least 6 micrograms per sample. For every donor, an aliquot of PBMCs went through flow cytometry to measure the percentages of naive CD45RAhigh/CD27high T cells. The same data also went into a second study, on T cells of mothers and their children. According to the second study: Nine systemically healthy Caucasian individuals served as donors, namely three mothers together with their six children. cDNA synthesis used all of the extracted RNA, with roughly 1.5 ug of RNA in each 15 ul reaction. In the second PCR, the M1S primer added sample barcodes and 2-4 random nucleotides. Over 10 million TCR beta CDR3 reads came from each mother, compared with around 3 million reads from each child. TCR recombination output is similarly shaped by thymic selection in related and unrelated pairs, with a minor effect exerted by inherited differences. Related mother-child pairs always showed normalized repertoire overlap that was slightly higher than in unrelated mother-child pairs, though the difference was never significant. Persistent microchimeric T cell clones were not detected, at a sensitivity of about 99 clones per million clonotypes. Deep NGS was used in the study to compare the TCR beta repertoires of mothers and children and to look for features that separate related mother-child pairs from unrelated individuals. On average, the children were 11 +/- 4 years old, while the mothers were around 40 +/- 4 years old. Libraries were sequenced on Illumina HiSeq 2000 with 100+100 nt paired-end reads after adapter ligation with NEBNext reagents. To prevent cross-contamination, the mother and child libraries were prepared one month apart and sequenced in separate runs. For each donor, somewhere between 500,000 and 2,000,000 distinct TCR beta clonotypes were identified. Naive TCR beta clonotypes were estimated from low-frequency clonotypes matched to each donor's FACS-determined naive share, without sorting.

The V and J segments used are TRBV7-2 and TRBJ2-4; confidence is insufficient to name the D gene. Sample: blood. The source of this sequence is a boy aged 10-17 years in good health. The nucleotides read TGTGCCAGCAGCTTAGAGGGCAACCTTGGGTCCAACATTCAGTACTTC. It encodes CASSLEGNLGSNIQYF.